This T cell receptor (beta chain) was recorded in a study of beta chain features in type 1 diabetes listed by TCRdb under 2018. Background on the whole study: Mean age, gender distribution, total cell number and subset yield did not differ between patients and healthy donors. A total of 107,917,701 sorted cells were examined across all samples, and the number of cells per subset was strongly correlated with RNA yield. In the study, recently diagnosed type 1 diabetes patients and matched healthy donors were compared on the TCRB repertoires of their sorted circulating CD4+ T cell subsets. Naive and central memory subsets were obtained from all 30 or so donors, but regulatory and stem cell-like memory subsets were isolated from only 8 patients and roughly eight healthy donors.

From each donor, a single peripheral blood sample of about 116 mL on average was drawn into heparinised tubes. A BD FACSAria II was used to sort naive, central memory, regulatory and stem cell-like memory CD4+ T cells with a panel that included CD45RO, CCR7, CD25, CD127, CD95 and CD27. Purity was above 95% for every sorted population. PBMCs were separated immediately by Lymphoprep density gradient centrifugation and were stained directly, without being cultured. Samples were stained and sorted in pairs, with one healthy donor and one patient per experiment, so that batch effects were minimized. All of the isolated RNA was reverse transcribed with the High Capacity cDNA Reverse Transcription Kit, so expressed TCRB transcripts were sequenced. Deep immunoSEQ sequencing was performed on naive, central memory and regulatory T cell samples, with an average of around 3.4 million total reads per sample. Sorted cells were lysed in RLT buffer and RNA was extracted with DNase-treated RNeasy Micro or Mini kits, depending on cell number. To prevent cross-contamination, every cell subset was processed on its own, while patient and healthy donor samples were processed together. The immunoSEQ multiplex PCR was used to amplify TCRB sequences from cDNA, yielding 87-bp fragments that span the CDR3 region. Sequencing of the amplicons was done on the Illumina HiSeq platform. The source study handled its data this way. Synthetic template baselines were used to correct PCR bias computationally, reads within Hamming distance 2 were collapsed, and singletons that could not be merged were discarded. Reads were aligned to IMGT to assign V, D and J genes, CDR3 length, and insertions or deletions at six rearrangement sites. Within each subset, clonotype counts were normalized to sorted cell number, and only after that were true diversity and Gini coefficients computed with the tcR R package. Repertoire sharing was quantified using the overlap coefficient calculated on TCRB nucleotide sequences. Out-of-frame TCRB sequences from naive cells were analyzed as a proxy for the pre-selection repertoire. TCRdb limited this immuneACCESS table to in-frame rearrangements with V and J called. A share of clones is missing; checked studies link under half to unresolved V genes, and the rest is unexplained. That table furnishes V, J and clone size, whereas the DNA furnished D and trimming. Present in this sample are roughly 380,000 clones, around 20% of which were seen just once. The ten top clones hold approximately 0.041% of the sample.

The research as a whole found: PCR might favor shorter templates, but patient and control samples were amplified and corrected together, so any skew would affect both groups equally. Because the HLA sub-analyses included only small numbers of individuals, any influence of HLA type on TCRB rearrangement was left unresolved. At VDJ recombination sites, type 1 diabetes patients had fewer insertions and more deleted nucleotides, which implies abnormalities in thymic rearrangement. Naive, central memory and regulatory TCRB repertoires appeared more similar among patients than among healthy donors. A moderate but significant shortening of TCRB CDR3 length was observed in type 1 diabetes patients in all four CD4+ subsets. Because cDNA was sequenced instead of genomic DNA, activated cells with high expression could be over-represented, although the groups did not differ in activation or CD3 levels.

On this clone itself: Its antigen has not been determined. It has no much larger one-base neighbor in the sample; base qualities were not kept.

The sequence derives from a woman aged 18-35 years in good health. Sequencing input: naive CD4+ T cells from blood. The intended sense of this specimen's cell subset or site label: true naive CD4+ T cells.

CDR3 loop: CAWSYRDNSPLHF. The bases are TGTGCCTGGAGTTACAGGGATAATTCACCCCTCCACTTT. The chain is made from TRBV30 and TRBJ1-6; TRBD1 could be the D gene, as 6 bases match. The CDR1 and CDR2 encoded by the germline V gene (reference sequence) are GTSNPN and SVGIG. CDR3 length: 13 amino acids, cysteine to phenylalanine. Only the CDR3 DNA stays, 39 bases, in frame from base 1. At the junction V is shortened by 2 bases and J by 5 bases, with 7 bases in between.